The 19 T cell receptor beta chains below come from one sample, sequenced in a study of shared clonotypes between healthy human individuals. Terminally differentiated effector memory CD45RA+ cells were left out of the naive CD8 fraction, which was CD45RO-negative and positively selected for CCR7. Measured with immunoSEQ multiplex PCR; TCRdb has only the in-frame clones, and not every one. Among about 2.2 million clones listed, 85% to 95% were seen once. Sample: naive CD8+ T cells from PBMCs. These receptors were obtained from a man between 18 and 29 years old in good health. Some clones in this sample may be carry-over from other donors' samples.

The count of this clone is one. J is TRBJ2-7 and V is TRBV13; D remains ambiguous. V shed 1 base and J shed 3 bases, with 10 bases lying between them. Germline V gene sequence: CDR1 PRHDT, CDR2 FYEKMQ (reference sequence). The CDR3 runs 14 residues. CDR3 coding DNA: TGTGCCAGCAGCTTAGACGGACGGAACTACGAGCAGTACTTC. Protein product: CASSLDGRNYEQYF. Full variable domain (missing parts from reference TRBV13 and TRBJ2-7): AAGVIQSPRHLIKEKRETATLKCYPIPRHDTVYWYQQGPGQDPQFLISFYEKMQSDKGSIPDRFSAQQFSDYHSELNMSSLELGDSALYFCASSLDGRNYEQYFGPGTRLTVT.

V and J are TRBV5-1 and TRBJ2-3; D is possibly TRBD1 (5 bases). The germline gives CDR1 SGHRS, CDR2 YFSETQ. This CDR3 has 15 residues. V was trimmed by 0 bases and J by 7 bases, leaving 15 bases between them. DNA of the CDR3: TGCGCCAGCAGCTTGGCGGCAGGGCGCGAGAATACGCAGTATTTT. Its protein is CASSLAAGRENTQYF.

The rearrangement joins TRBV28 to TRBJ1-1, with D unresolved. V lost 3 bases and J lost 4, with 12 bases in between. CDR1 is MDHEN, CDR2 SYDVKM, per germline. CDR3 length: 14 residues. The CDR3: CASSLAGEVTEAFF. CDR3 coding DNA: TGTGCCAGCAGTTTGGCTGGTGAGGTCACTGAAGCTTTCTTT.

The chain links TRBV11-2 to TRBJ1-2, with D perhaps matching TRBD1 (5 bases). Trimming pared 5 bases from V and 8 bases from J, leaving 15 bases between. CDR1 and CDR2 from the germline V gene are SGHAT and FQNNGV. The CDR3 is made up of 13 amino acids. CDR3 nucleotide sequence: TGTGCCAGCAGCGCCCGCGACAGAGACGGCTACACCTTC. Encoded protein: CASSARDRDGYTF. Based on the CDR3 plus reference TRBV11-2 and TRBJ1-2, the full variable domain is EAGVAQSPRYKIIEKRQSVAFWCNPISGHATLYWYQQILGQGPKLLIQFQNNGVVDDSQLPKDRFSAERLKGVDSTLKIQPAKLEDSAVYLCASSARDRDGYTFGSGTRLTVV.

J is TRBJ1-1 and V is TRBV5-5, with 7 bases lining up with TRBD1. The CDR3 extends over 14 amino acids. The germline V gene has CDR1 SGHKS and CDR2 YYEKEE (reference sequence). The V gene end was trimmed by 0 bases and the J gene end by 5 bases; junction bases not matched to a gene: 4. The CDR3 spells CASSLAAGGTEAFF. As DNA, the CDR3 is TGTGCCAGCAGCTTGGCGGCAGGGGGGACTGAAGCTTTCTTT.

The chain joins TRBV7-6 to TRBJ2-5, with D hard to call. This CDR3 is 15 amino acids long. Deletions cut 4 bases from V and 2 bases from J, with 14 bases between. In germline, CDR1 is SGHVS, CDR2 FNYEAQ. CDR3 nucleotide sequence: TGTGCCAGCAGCTCTCTGACGGAGAAGCAAGAGACCCAGTACTTC. Residues: CASSSLTEKQETQYF. The entire variable domain, with the rest obtained from reference TRBV7-6 and TRBJ2-5, is as follows: GAGVSQSPRYKVTKRGQDVALRCDPISGHVSLYWYRQALGQGPEFLTYFNYEAQQDKSGLPNDRFSAERPEGSISTLTIQRTEQRDSAMYRCASSSLTEKQETQYFGPGTRLLVL.

The CDR3 here is CASSPPPDRVYNQPQHF. The CDR3 DNA reads TGTGCCAGCAGCCCCCCACCTGACAGGGTCTACAATCAGCCCCAGCATTTT. The chain couples TRBV28 to TRBJ1-5; 7 bases align to TRBD1. Germline values: CDR1 MDHEN, CDR2 SYDVKM. Losses at the gene ends were 6 bases for V and 3 bases for J; bases not matched to a gene: 14. This CDR3 has 17 amino acids.

V gene TRBV6-5 combines with J gene TRBJ2-7; 7 bases are shared with TRBD1. The CDR3 has 13 amino acids. The germline V gene encodes CDR1 MNHEY and CDR2 SVGAGI. V was clipped by 8 bases and J by 7 bases; unmatched bases: 11. CDR3 region: CASRPTGAREQYF. Here the CDR3 DNA reads TGTGCCAGCCGCCCTACAGGGGCGAGGGAGCAGTACTTC.

The chain joins TRBV28 to TRBJ1-2, with a possible D match to TRBD1 (5 bases). CDR1 and CDR2 from the germline V gene are MDHEN and SYDVKM. Trimming left V 5 bases short and J 4 bases short, with 17 bases between. This CDR3 region has 15 residues. The CDR3 DNA is TGTGCCAGCAGTCACGGTGGAGGGGAGGGCTATGGCTACACCTTC. Amino acid sequence: CASSHGGGEGYGYTF.

V usage is TRBV15 and J usage is TRBJ1-3; D is ambiguous. Germline values: CDR1 LNHNV, CDR2 YYDKDF (reference sequence). CDR3 size: 16 residues. Trimming removed 1 base at V and 2 bases at J, with 12 bases between. The CDR3 loop reads CATSRVAGMTGNTIYF. CDR3 DNA sequence: TGTGCCACCAGCAGAGTGGCGGGCATGACTGGAAACACCATATATTTT.

The rearrangement uses TRBV13 and TRBJ2-4; TRBD1 might be the D (5 bases). Germline values: CDR1 PRHDT, CDR2 FYEKMQ (reference sequence). V was trimmed by 0 bases and J by 1 base, leaving 10 bases between them. This CDR3 spans 16 amino acids. The CDR3 is CASSLGGRVAKNIQYF. The CDR3 nucleotides are TGTGCCAGCAGCTTAGGTGGCAGGGTTGCCAAAAACATTCAGTACTTC.

The chain couples TRBV21-1 to TRBJ2-7; the DNA was not used to check the table's D call, TRBD1. TRBV21-1 is marked as a pseudogene. The CDR3 runs 14 residues. CDR3 amino acids: CASSTGQNSYEQYF. In DNA form, the CDR3 reads TGTGCCAGCAGCACAGGACAGAATTCCTACGAGCAGTACTTC.

This chain joins TRBV9 and TRBJ2-5; D gene unclear. Germline CDR1 and CDR2: SGDLS and YYNGEE. Trimming removed 4 bases from V and 5 bases from J, with 18 bases in between. The CDR3 consists of 15 residues. The CDR3 nucleotides are TGTGCCAGCAGCATCCACTACGGGTATTCGGAGACCCAGTACTTC. This encodes CASSIHYGYSETQYF.

V is TRBV6-1 and J is TRBJ2-7; no reliable D call. Germline lookup yields CDR1 MNHNS and CDR2 SASEGT. V dropped 9 bases and J dropped 6 bases, with 9 bases sitting between them. The CDR3 is made up of 10 amino acids. CDR3 amino acids: CASRSLEQYF. Written as DNA, the CDR3 is TGTGCCAGTCGTAGCCTCGAGCAGTACTTC.

The J gene is TRBJ2-7, the V gene TRBV5-5; a weak D match, TRBD2 (6 bases). Per the germline V gene, CDR1 is SGHKS and CDR2 is YYEKEE (reference sequence). This CDR3 has 12 residues. Trimming took 4 bases from V and 9 from J, leaving 14 bases between them. CDR3 nucleotides: TGTGCCAGCAGCACAGGACTCGGGGGGCAGTACTTC. The encoded protein is CASSTGLGGQYF.

The chain joins TRBV10-2 to TRBJ2-5, with TRBD1 as a possible D gene (6 bases). This CDR3 has 13 amino acids. Germline loops: CDR1 WSHSY, CDR2 SAAADI. Deletions cut 3 bases from V and 4 bases from J, with 9 bases between. The CDR3 reads CASSDQGTETQYF. The CDR3 nucleotides are TGCGCCAGCAGTGATCAGGGGACAGAGACCCAGTACTTC.

CDR3 in amino acids: CASSPRTRSGRTGTGELFF. The CDR3 DNA follows: TGTGCCAGCAGCCCCCGCACCCGGTCGGGCAGGACAGGCACCGGGGAGCTGTTTTTT. V is TRBV11-2 and J is TRBJ2-2; 7 bases line up with TRBD1. J lost 4 bases, V lost 5 bases, and 19 bases had no gene match. Germline assignment: CDR1 SGHAT and CDR2 FQNNGV. The CDR3 loop spans 19 amino acids.

The V call is TRBV10-1, the J call TRBJ2-5, with 8 bases that match TRBD2. Trimming removed 10 bases from V and 5 bases from J; junction bases left unmatched: 12. The CDR3 has 14 residues. In germline, CDR1 is WNHNN, CDR2 SYGVQD (reference sequence). CDR3: CATPGKREKETQYF. CDR3 DNA sequence: TGCGCCACCCCTGGGAAGCGGGAGAAGGAGACCCAGTACTTC.

CDR3 nucleotides: TGTGCCAGCAGCCTCAACAGCGGGACAAACCCCAATGAGCAGTTCTTC. This sequence encodes CASSLNSGTNPNEQFF. The chain combines TRBV5-4 with TRBJ2-1; perhaps TRBD2 as D (7 bases). Trimming left V 4 bases short and J 6 bases short, with 20 bases between. The CDR3 spans 16 residues. The germline V gene encodes CDR1 SGHNT and CDR2 YYREEE (reference sequence).